This T cell receptor beta chain was sequenced during a study of shared clonotypes between healthy human individuals. Researchers divided each subset's genomic DNA evenly across several immunoSEQ plates. Sequenced by immunoSEQ multiplex PCR; TCRdb stores in-frame clones only, minus some. The table lists around 690,000 clones, around 91% of them singletons. The length of the CDR3 is 14 residues. V lost 2 bases and J 3 bases, leaving 8 bases between the germline ends. Per the germline V gene, CDR1 is ENHRY and CDR2 is SYGVKD. The chain is built from TRBV10-3 and TRBJ2-1; D is possibly TRBD2 (6 bases). This TCR was sampled from a man aged 18-30 years in good health. Some clones in this sample may be carry-over from other donors' samples. Sequencing used memory CD8+ T cells from PBMCs. Subset given: CD45RO+ cells pooled with CCR7-negative TemRA cells. CDR3 bases: TGTGCCATCAGTGAGCGGGAGAACTACAATGAGCAGTTCTTC. This sequence encodes CAISERENYNEQFF.